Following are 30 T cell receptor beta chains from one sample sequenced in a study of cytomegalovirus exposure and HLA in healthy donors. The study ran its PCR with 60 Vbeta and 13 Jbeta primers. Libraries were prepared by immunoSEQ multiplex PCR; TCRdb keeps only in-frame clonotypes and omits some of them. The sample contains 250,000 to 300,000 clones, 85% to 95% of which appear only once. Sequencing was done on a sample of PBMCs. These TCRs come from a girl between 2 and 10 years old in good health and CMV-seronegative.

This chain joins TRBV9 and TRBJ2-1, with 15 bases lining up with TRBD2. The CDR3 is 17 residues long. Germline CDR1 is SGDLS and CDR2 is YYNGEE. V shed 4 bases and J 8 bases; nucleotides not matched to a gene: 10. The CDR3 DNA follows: TGTGCCAGCAGCACCTGGACTAGCGGGGGGGCTTCGGATGAGCAGTTCTTC. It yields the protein CASSTWTSGGASDEQFF.

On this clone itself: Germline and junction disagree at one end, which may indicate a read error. This CDR3 reads CSSSLDTHGYTF. The CDR3 region has the DNA TGTTCCAGCAGCTTGGACACCCATGGCTACACCTTC. This chain connects TRBV7-9 to TRBJ1-2; D may be TRBD1 (5 bases). This CDR3 has 12 residues. Germline V gene sequence: CDR1 SEHNR, CDR2 FQNEAQ (reference sequence). Full variable domain (missing parts from reference TRBV7-9 and TRBJ1-2): DTGVSQNPRHKITKRGQNVTFRCDPISEHNRLYWYRQTLGQGPEFLTYFQNEAQLEKSRLLSDRFSAERPKGSFSTLEIQRTEQGDSAMYLCSSSLDTHGYTFGSGTRLTVV.

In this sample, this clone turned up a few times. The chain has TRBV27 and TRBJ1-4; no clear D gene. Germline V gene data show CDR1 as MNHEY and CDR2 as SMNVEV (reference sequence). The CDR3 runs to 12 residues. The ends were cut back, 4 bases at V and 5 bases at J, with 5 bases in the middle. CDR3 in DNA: TGTGCCAGCAGTTCCCTAAATGAAAAACTGTTTTTT. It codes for CASSSLNEKLFF.

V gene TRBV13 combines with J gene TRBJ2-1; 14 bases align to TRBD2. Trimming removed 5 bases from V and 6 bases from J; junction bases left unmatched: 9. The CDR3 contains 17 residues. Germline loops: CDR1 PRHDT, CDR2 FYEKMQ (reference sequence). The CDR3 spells CASSPRLAGGQINEQFF. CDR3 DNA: TGTGCCAGCAGCCCCCGACTAGCGGGGGGGCAAATCAATGAGCAGTTCTTC.

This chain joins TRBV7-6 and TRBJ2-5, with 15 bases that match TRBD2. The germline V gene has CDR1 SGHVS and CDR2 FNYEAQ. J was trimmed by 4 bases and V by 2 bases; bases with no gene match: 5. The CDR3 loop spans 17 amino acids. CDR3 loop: CASSLRTSGRAGETQYF. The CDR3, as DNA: TGTGCCAGCAGCTTAAGGACTAGCGGGAGGGCCGGAGAGACCCAGTACTTC.

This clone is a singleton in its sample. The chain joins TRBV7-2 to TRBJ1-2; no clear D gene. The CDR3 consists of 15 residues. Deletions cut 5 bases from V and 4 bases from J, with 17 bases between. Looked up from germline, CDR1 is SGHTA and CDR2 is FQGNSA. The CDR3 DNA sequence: TGTGCCAGCAGCCCCCAAGCCGGCGCGGTCTATGGCTACACCTTC. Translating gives CASSPQAGAVYGYTF.

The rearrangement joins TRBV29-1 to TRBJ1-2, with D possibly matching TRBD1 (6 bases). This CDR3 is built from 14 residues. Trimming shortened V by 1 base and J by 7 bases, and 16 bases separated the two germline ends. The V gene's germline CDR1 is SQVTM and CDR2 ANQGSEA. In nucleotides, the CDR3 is TGCAGCGTTGAAGCACCGGACAGTATCTTTGGCTACACCTTC. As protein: CSVEAPDSIFGYTF.

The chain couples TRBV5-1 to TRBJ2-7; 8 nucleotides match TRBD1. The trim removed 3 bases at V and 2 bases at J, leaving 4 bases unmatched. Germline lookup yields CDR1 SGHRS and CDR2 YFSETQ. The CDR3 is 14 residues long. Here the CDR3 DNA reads TGCGCCAGCAGCTCCCGGACAGGGACCTACGAGCAGTACTTC. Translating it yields CASSSRTGTYEQYF.

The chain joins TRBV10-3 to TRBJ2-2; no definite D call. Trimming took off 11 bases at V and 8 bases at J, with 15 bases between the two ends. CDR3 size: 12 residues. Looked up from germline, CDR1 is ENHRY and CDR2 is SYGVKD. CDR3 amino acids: CAATSQEGELFF. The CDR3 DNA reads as TGTGCCGCCACGTCCCAGGAAGGGGAGCTGTTTTTT.

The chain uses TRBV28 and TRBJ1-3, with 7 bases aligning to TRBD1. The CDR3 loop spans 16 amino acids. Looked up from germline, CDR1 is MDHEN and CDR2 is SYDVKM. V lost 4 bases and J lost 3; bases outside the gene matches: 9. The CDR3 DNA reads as TGTGCCAGCAGTTCCCTCGGAGACAGGGATGGAAACACCATATATTTT. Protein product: CASSSLGDRDGNTIYF. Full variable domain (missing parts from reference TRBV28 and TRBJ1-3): DVKVTQSSRYLVKRTGEKVFLECVQDMDHENMFWYRQDPGLGLRLIYFSYDVKMKEKGDIPEGYSVSREKKERFSLILESASTNQTSMYLCASSSLGDRDGNTIYFGEGSWLTVV.

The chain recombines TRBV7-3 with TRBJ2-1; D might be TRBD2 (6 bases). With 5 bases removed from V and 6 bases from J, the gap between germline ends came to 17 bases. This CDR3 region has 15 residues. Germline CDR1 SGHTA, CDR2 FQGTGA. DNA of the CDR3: TGTGCCAGCAGCCCCAGGCGGGGTCCACCCAATGAGCAGTTCTTC. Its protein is CASSPRRGPPNEQFF.

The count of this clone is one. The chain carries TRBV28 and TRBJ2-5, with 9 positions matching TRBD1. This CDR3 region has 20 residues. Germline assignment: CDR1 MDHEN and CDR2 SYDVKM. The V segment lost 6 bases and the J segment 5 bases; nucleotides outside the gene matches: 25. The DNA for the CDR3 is TGTGCCAGCAGGACAGATCACTTGAACAGGGGGCTGGTGCGTGGTGAGACCCAGTACTTC. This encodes CASRTDHLNRGLVRGETQYF.

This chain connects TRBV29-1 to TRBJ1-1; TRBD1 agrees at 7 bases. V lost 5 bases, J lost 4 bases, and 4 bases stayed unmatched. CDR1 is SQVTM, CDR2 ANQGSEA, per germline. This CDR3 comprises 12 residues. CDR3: CSVLGDSTEAFF. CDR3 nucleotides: TGCAGCGTTTTGGGGGACAGCACTGAAGCTTTCTTT.

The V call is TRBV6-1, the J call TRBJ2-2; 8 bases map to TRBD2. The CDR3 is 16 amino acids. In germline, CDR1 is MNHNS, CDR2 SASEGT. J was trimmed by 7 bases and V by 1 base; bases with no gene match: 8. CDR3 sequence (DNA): TGTGCCAGCAGTGAAGAGTCCGGGGGGGGAATCGGGGAGCTGTTTTTT. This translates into CASSEESGGGIGELFF.

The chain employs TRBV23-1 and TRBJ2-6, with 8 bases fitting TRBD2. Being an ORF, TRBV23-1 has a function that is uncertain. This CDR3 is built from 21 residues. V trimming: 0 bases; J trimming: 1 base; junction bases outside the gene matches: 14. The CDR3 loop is CASSQSLTGGALRSGANVLTF. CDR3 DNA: TGCGCCAGCAGTCAATCGTTAACGGGGGGGGCTCTAAGATCTGGGGCCAACGTCCTGACTTTC.

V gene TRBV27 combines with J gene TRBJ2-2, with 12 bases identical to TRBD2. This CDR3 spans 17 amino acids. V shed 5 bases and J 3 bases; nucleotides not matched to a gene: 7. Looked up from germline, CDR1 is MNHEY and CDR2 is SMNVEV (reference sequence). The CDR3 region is CASSLGLAGPHTGELFF. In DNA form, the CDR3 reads TGTGCCAGCAGTCTTGGACTAGCGGGGCCCCACACCGGGGAGCTGTTTTTT.

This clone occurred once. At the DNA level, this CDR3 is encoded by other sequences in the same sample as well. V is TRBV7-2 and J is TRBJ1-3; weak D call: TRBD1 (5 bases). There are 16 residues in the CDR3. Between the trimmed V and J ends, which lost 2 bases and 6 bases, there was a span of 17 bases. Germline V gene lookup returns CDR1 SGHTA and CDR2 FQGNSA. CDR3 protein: CASSLFGGIPENTIYF. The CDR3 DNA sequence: TGTGCCAGCAGCTTATTTGGGGGGATCCCGGAAAACACCATATATTTT.

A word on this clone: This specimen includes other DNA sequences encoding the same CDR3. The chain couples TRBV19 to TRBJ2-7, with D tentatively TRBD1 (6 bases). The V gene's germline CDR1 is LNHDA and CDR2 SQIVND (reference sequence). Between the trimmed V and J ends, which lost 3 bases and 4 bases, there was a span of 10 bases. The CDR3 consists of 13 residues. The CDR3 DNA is TGTGCCAGTAGTATTGGCAGGGGTTACGAGCAGTACTTC. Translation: CASSIGRGYEQYF.

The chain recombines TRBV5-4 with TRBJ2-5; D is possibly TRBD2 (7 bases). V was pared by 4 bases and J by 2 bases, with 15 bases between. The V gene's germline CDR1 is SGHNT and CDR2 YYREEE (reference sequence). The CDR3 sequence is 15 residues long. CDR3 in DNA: TGTGCCAGCAGCGGTGGGGGGGCAGGGCAAGAGACCCAGTACTTC. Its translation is CASSGGGAGQETQYF.

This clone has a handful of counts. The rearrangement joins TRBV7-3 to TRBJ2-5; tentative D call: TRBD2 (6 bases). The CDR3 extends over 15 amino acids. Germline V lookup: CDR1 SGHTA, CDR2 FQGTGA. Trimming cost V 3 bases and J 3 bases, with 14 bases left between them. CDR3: CASSFRPGGKETQYF. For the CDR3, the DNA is TGTGCCAGCAGCTTTCGACCCGGGGGTAAAGAGACCCAGTACTTC. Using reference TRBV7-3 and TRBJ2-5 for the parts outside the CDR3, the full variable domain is GAGVSQTPSNKVTEKGKYVELRCDPISGHTALYWYRQSLGQGPEFLIYFQGTGAADDSGLPNDRFFAVRPEGSVSTLKIQRTERGDSAVYLCASSFRPGGKETQYFGPGTRLLVL.

CDR3 sequence (DNA): TGTGCCAGCAAGATAAGTAGTTATAGCAATCAGCCCCAGCATTTT. Translation: CASKISSYSNQPQHF. The chain employs TRBV6-5 and TRBJ1-5; no clear D gene. CDR1 is MNHEY and CDR2 is SVGAGI in the germline V gene. Trimming removed 7 bases from V and 0 bases from J, with 13 bases in between. The CDR3 length is 15 residues.

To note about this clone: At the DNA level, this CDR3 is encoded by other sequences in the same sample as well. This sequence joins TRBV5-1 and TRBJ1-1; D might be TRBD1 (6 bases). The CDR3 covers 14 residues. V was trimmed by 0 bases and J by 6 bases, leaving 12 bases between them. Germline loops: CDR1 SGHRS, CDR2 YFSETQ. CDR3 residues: CASSLEQGNAEAFF. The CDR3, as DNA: TGCGCCAGCAGCTTGGAACAGGGAAACGCTGAAGCTTTCTTT.

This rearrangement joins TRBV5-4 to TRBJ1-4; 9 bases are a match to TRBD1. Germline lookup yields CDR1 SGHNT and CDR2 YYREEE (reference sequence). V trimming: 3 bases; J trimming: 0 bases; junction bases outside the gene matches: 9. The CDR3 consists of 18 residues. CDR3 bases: TGTGCCAGCAGCTCCGCCGGGACAGGGACTGCAACTAATGAAAAACTGTTTTTT. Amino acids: CASSSAGTGTATNEKLFF.

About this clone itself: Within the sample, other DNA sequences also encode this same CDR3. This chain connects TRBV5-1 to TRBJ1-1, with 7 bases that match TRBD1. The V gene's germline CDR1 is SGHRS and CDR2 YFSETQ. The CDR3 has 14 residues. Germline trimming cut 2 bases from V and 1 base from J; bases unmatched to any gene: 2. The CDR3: CASSLGTENTEAFF. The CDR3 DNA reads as TGCGCCAGCAGCTTAGGGACAGAGAACACTGAAGCTTTCTTT.

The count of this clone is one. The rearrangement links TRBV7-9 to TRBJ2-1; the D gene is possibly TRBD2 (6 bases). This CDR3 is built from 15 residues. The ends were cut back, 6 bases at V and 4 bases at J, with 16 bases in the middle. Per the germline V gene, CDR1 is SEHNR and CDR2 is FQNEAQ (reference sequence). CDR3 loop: CASSSTTGAYNEQFF. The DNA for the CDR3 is TGTGCCAGCAGTTCCACAACGGGAGCATACAATGAGCAGTTCTTC.

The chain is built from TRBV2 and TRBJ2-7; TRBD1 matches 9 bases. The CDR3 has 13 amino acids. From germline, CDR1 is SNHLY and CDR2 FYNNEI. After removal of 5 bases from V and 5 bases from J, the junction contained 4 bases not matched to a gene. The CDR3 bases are TGTGCCAGCAGTTACAGGGGGCAGGACGAGCAGTACTTC. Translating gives CASSYRGQDEQYF.

In DNA, the CDR3 is TGTGCCAGCAGCCCCCCGGGACAGGGATGGGCCGGGGAGCTGTTTTTT. This encodes CASSPPGQGWAGELFF. V is TRBV7-2 and J is TRBJ2-2, with 9 bases that match TRBD1. Germline V gene data show CDR1 as SGHTA and CDR2 as FQGNSA. The CDR3 length is 16 residues. Trimming at V came to 5 bases and at J to 6 bases, leaving 10 bases not matched to a gene.

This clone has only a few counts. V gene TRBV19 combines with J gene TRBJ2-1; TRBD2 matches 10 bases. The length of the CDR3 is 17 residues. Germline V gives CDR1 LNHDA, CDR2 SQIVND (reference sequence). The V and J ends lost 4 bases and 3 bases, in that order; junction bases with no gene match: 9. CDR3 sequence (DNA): TGTGCCAGTAGTACGGCAGCGGGAGGGATTCGCTACAATGAGCAGTTCTTC. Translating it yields CASSTAAGGIRYNEQFF.

The CDR3 DNA reads as TGTGCCAGCAGCTTGTTTTCGGTTAATGAAAAACTGTTTTTT. It yields the protein CASSLFSVNEKLFF. The chain links TRBV5-4 to TRBJ1-4; the D is unclear. Germline loops: CDR1 SGHNT, CDR2 YYREEE (reference sequence). V was shortened by 1 base and J by 4 bases, with 8 bases between the two germline ends. The length of the CDR3 is 14 residues.

The CDR3 loop reads CASSDQGPNEKLFF. The CDR3 coding sequence is TGTGCCAGCAGCGATCAGGGCCCTAATGAAAAACTGTTTTTT. The chain links TRBV7-9 to TRBJ1-4, with D maybe TRBD1 (5 bases). The CDR3 contains 14 residues. V lost 5 bases to trimming and J lost 3 bases, with 10 bases between them. The V gene's germline CDR1 is SEHNR and CDR2 FQNEAQ (reference sequence). Using reference TRBV7-9 and TRBJ1-4 for the parts outside the CDR3, the full variable domain is DTGVSQNPRHKITKRGQNVTFRCDPISEHNRLYWYRQTLGQGPEFLTYFQNEAQLEKSRLLSDRFSAERPKGSFSTLEIQRTEQGDSAMYLCASSDQGPNEKLFFGSGTQLSVL.